A single sample is the source of the 9 T cell receptor beta chains below, sequenced in a study of radiation and T cells in renal cell carcinoma. Time point described: baseline pretreatment blood. The treatment was: 15 Gy SBRT to primary tumor, nephrectomy 4 weeks later. Repertoires were generated with immunoSEQ multiplex PCR, while TCRdb's copy carries only in-frame clones and drops some. The sample carries about 91,000 clones, 82% recorded once. Specimen: blood, collected from a patient whose treatment included radiotherapy and nephrectomy. The receptors shown here come from a man between 60 and 75 years old with renal cell carcinoma.

The chain links TRBV28 to TRBJ2-7; possibly TRBD1 for D (6 bases). Germline V gene lookup returns CDR1 MDHEN and CDR2 SYDVKM. V gave up 6 bases and J gave up 0 bases, with 12 bases separating them. This CDR3 has 14 amino acids. The CDR3: CASRTQGTSYEQYF. CDR3 in DNA: TGTGCCAGCAGAACACAGGGTACCTCCTACGAGCAGTACTTC.

This chain uses TRBV28 with TRBJ2-1; weak D call: TRBD1 (5 bases). V gave up 7 bases and J gave up 7 bases, with 20 bases separating them. The CDR3 has 15 amino acids. CDR1 and CDR2 from the germline V gene are MDHEN and SYDVKM. This CDR3 is CASKPPGQGGNEQFF. In DNA form, the CDR3 reads TGTGCCAGCAAGCCCCCTGGGCAGGGTGGGAATGAGCAGTTCTTC.

This clone was detected only once. The chain has TRBV5-1 and TRBJ2-7; 15 bases line up with TRBD2. Germline CDR1 SGHRS, CDR2 YFSETQ. The CDR3 loop spans 18 amino acids. V lost 2 bases, J lost 0 bases, and 6 bases stayed unmatched. In DNA form, the CDR3 reads TGCGCCAGCAGCTTTGACGGACTAGCGGGAGGGGACTCCTACGAGCAGTACTTC. Translating it yields CASSFDGLAGGDSYEQYF.

This chain links TRBV10-3 with TRBJ2-7, with unresolved D. Trimming removed 5 bases from V and 0 bases from J, with 5 bases in between. Germline V CDR1 and CDR2: ENHRY, SYGVKD. This CDR3 region has 12 residues. The CDR3 reads CAISKDSYEQYF. The CDR3 bases are TGTGCCATCAGTAAGGACTCCTACGAGCAGTACTTC.

Of note for this clone: Its ends do not fully match the called genes, so a read error is possible. This chain joins TRBV29-1 and TRBJ2-7; the D gene is possibly TRBD2 (7 bases). From germline, CDR1 is SQVTM and CDR2 ANQGSEA. The CDR3 runs 12 residues. CDR3 sequence: CSVEGGGGALYF. In DNA form, the CDR3 reads TGCAGCGTCGAAGGGGGTGGGGGGGCCCTGTACTTC.

The J gene is TRBJ2-1, the V gene TRBV4-2; TRBD2 aligns across 8 bases. The CDR3 sequence is 18 residues long. Unmatched junction bases numbered 12, after V lost 5 bases and J lost 0 bases. In germline, CDR1 is LGHNA, CDR2 YNFKEQ. CDR3 in DNA: TGTGCCAGCAGCTCCCCCTCTAGCGGGCCTTCCTCCTACAATGAGCAGTTCTTC. It is translated as CASSSPSSGPSSYNEQFF.

This clone was seen repeatedly, ten times or more. V usage is TRBV10-1 and J usage is TRBJ2-3; TRBD1 matches at 8 bases. Per germline, CDR1 WNHNN and CDR2 SYGVQD (reference sequence). The CDR3 contains 14 residues. Unmatched junction bases numbered 10, after V lost 0 bases and J lost 14 bases. DNA of the CDR3: TGCGCCAGCAGTGAGTCACAGGGGGGACCCTTATGGTATTTT. This translates into CASSESQGGPLWYF.

The chain combines TRBV5-1 with TRBJ1-2, with 7 bases matching TRBD1. Germline V CDR1 and CDR2: SGHRS, YFSETQ. There are 15 residues in the CDR3. V shed 1 base, J shed 4 bases, and the junction held 7 bases outside the gene matches. Here the CDR3 DNA reads TGCGCCAGCAGCTTGACGGGACAGCTGACCTATGGCTACACCTTC. Translated: CASSLTGQLTYGYTF.

The V call is TRBV11-3, the J call TRBJ2-2; D ambiguous. The CDR3 is 14 residues long. Germline CDR1 reads SGHNT; CDR2 reads YENEEA. The V and J ends lost 5 bases and 6 bases respectively, with 13 bases between them. The CDR3, as DNA: TGTGCCAGCAGCCCCACCGTATCGCCCGGGGAGCTGTTTTTT. Translation gives CASSPTVSPGELFF.